What follows are 18 T cell receptor beta chains derived from one specimen sequenced in a study of blood T cell repertoires in COVID-19. Clones were read by immunoSEQ multiplex PCR, and TCRdb kept only the in-frame ones, dropping some. This table has around 700,000 clones, around 89% appearing once. Sequenced sample: peripheral blood. The source is a woman between 18 and 29 years old with acute or convalescent COVID-19.

This rearrangement joins TRBV6-5 to TRBJ2-4; maybe TRBD1 (5 bases). This CDR3 is 14 amino acids long. Trimming cost V 7 bases and J 7 bases, with 17 bases left between them. Germline CDR1 is MNHEY and CDR2 is SVGAGI. The CDR3 reads CASTTTLGANIQYF. In nucleotides, the CDR3 is TGTGCCAGCACCACAACTCTTGGGGCTAACATTCAGTACTTC.

The V call is TRBV19, the J call TRBJ1-6, with D perhaps matching TRBD1 (6 bases). V lost 11 bases to trimming and J lost 3 bases, with 14 bases between them. The CDR3 length is 14 residues. Per the germline V gene, CDR1 is LNHDA and CDR2 is SQIVND (reference sequence). Here the CDR3 DNA reads TGTGCCGCCCGAGGACAGATCTATAATTCACCCCTCCACTTT. Its translation is CAARGQIYNSPLHF.

V gene TRBV5-1 combines with J gene TRBJ1-1, with TRBD1 matching 7 bases. CDR3 length equals 14 residues. V was pared by 4 bases and J by 3 bases, with 6 bases of the junction left unmatched. CDR1 SGHRS and CDR2 YFSETQ come from the germline V gene. Written as DNA, the CDR3 is TGCGCCAGCAGCCGGGGTGACAGGGACACTGAAGCTTTCTTT. This gives the protein CASSRGDRDTEAFF.

The genes are TRBV28 and TRBJ1-2; 7 nucleotides align to TRBD1. The CDR3 sequence is 13 residues long. J lost 8 bases, V lost 3 bases, and 6 bases had no gene match. Germline V gene lookup returns CDR1 MDHEN and CDR2 SYDVKM. CDR3 DNA: TGTGCCAGCAGTTTGGACAGGCCGACGGGCTACACCTTC. Translating it yields CASSLDRPTGYTF.

This clone was recorded only once. J is TRBJ1-4 and V is TRBV10-3, with 9 bases aligning to TRBD1. This CDR3 comprises 13 residues. From germline, CDR1 is ENHRY and CDR2 SYGVKD. Trimming at V came to 6 bases and at J to 7 bases, leaving 3 bases not matched to a gene. CDR3 coding DNA: TGTGCCATCAGCTTGGACAGGGGTGAAAAACTGTTTTTT. Translation: CAISLDRGEKLFF.

This clone was seen only once. The chain links TRBV3-1 (or the pseudogene TRBV3-2) to TRBJ1-2; tentative D call: TRBD1 (5 bases). The V gene lost 1 base and the J gene lost 4 bases, with 13 bases spanning the gap. The germline V gene encodes CDR1 LGHDT and CDR2 YNNKEL (reference sequence). This CDR3 spans 15 amino acids. The CDR3 nucleotides read TGTGCCAGCAGCCAAGGGAAGGGGTATGGCTATGGCTACACCTTC. This gives the protein CASSQGKGYGYGYTF.

This sequence joins TRBV4-1 and TRBJ1-1; D is unresolved. The CDR3 covers 15 residues. Germline-derived CDR1 and CDR2 are MGHRA and YSYEKL. Deletions cut 0 bases from V and 0 bases from J, with 8 bases between. The CDR3 sequence is CASSQDPSLNTEAFF. CDR3 nucleotide sequence: TGCGCCAGCAGCCAAGATCCGAGCCTGAACACTGAAGCTTTCTTT.

This clone was counted once. This chain links TRBV15 with TRBJ1-2; maybe TRBD1 (5 bases). The V gene lost 4 bases and the J gene lost 6 bases, with 21 bases spanning the gap. Germline CDR1 and CDR2: LNHNV and YYDKDF (reference sequence). CDR3 size: 16 residues. As DNA, the CDR3 is TGTGCCACCAGCAAAGACAGAATTCCAGGACATGATGGCTACACCTTC. Protein sequence: CATSKDRIPGHDGYTF.

The V and J genes are TRBV5-6 and TRBJ1-2; D may be TRBD1 (5 bases). CDR3 length: 15 amino acids. V was cut by 4 bases and J by 4 bases, with 17 bases left in between. Germline V gene sequence: CDR1 SGHDT, CDR2 YYEEEE. DNA of the CDR3: TGTGCCAGCAGCCCCGGAGGGGCGGGTTTCTATGGCTACACCTTC. Translating it yields CASSPGGAGFYGYTF.

The chain recombines TRBV19 with TRBJ1-1, with D uncertain. The CDR3 has 14 residues. Trimming took 1 base from V and 5 from J, leaving 11 bases between them. Germline V CDR1 and CDR2: LNHDA, SQIVND (reference sequence). The CDR3 loop reads CASSIVGTRTEAFF. CDR3 nucleotide sequence: TGTGCCAGTAGTATAGTGGGTACGAGGACTGAAGCTTTCTTT.

This sequence joins TRBV28 and TRBJ2-6; the D gene is possibly TRBD1 (6 bases). Trimming took 4 bases from V and 4 from J, leaving 14 bases between them. This CDR3 is 16 amino acids long. In germline, CDR1 is MDHEN, CDR2 SYDVKM. The CDR3 DNA is TGTGCCAGCAGTTCCCCTACAGGGTCCGGGGCCAACGTCCTGACTTTC. It encodes CASSSPTGSGANVLTF.

The chain is built from TRBV6-2 or TRBV6-3 and TRBJ1-1; D possibly corresponds to TRBD1 (6 bases). CDR1 and CDR2 from the germline V gene are MNHEY and SVGEGT. V shed 0 bases and J shed 5 bases, with 7 bases lying between them. CDR3 length: 13 residues. The DNA for the CDR3 is TGTGCCAGCAGTTACTCAGGACAGACTGAAGCTTTCTTT. Its protein is CASSYSGQTEAFF.

The chain carries TRBV2 and TRBJ2-1, with TRBD2 matching 11 bases. CDR3 length: 14 amino acids. Trimming took 7 bases from V and 9 from J; bases not matched to a gene: 8. CDR1 SNHLY and CDR2 FYNNEI come from the germline V gene. In nucleotides, the CDR3 is TGTGCCAGCACGAGTAGCGGGGGGGCCGGTGAGCAGTTCTTC. This encodes CASTSSGGAGEQFF.

CDR3 nucleotides: TGTGCCAGTACGGGGGGGACGCGCTACACCTTC. It encodes CASTGGTRYTF. This chain joins TRBV19 and TRBJ1-2; tentatively, D is TRBD1 (5 bases). The V end lost 7 bases, the J end lost 9 bases, and 12 bases lay between the germline ends. The germline CDR1 and CDR2 sequences are LNHDA and SQIVND (reference sequence). The CDR3 has 11 amino acids. Full variable domain (rest looked up from reference TRBV19 and TRBJ1-2): DGGITQSPKYLFRKEGQNVTLSCEQNLNHDAMYWYRQDPGQGLRLIYYSQIVNDFQKGDIAEGYSVSREKKESFPLTVTSAQKNPTAFYLCASTGGTRYTFGSGTRLTVV.

The chain combines TRBV9 with TRBJ2-2, with D maybe TRBD2 (5 bases). Per germline, CDR1 SGDLS and CDR2 YYNGEE. V was shortened by 4 bases and J by 0 bases, with 13 bases between the two germline ends. The CDR3 totals 16 residues. The CDR3 DNA sequence: TGTGCCAGCAGCCCTCTGGGGAGATCGAACACCGGGGAGCTGTTTTTT. Amino acid sequence: CASSPLGRSNTGELFF.

The chain recombines TRBV7-2 with TRBJ1-1; TRBD1 matches 12 bases. V lost 6 bases to trimming and J lost 7 bases; unmatched junction nucleotides: 12. The germline V gene encodes CDR1 SGHTA and CDR2 FQGNSA. The CDR3 spans 16 residues. The CDR3 nucleotides are TGTGCCAGCAGAAACCCGGGACAGGGGGCGCTTGGTGAAGCTTTCTTT. Translated: CASRNPGQGALGEAFF. The full variable domain, in which reference TRBV7-2 and TRBJ1-1 provide the parts outside the CDR3, is GAGVSQSPSNKVTEKGKDVELRCDPISGHTALYWYRQSLGQGLEFLIYFQGNSAPDKSGLPSDRFSAERTGGSVSTLTIQRTQQEDSAVYLCASRNPGQGALGEAFFGQGTRLTVV.

The table lists this clone with a count of one. The rearrangement uses TRBV7-8 and TRBJ2-2, with TRBD1 matching over 9 bases. In germline, CDR1 is SGHVS, CDR2 FQNEAQ. Trimming removed 2 bases from V and 3 bases from J; junction bases left unmatched: 7. This CDR3 has 17 residues. The CDR3 nucleotides are TGTGCCAGCAGCTTACAACCGGGACAGGGCCACACCGGGGAGCTGTTTTTT. Protein product: CASSLQPGQGHTGELFF.

V gene TRBV3-1 (or the pseudogene TRBV3-2) combines with J gene TRBJ2-3; perhaps TRBD2 as D (7 bases). V lost 0 bases to trimming and J lost 5 bases, with 18 bases between them. The CDR3 consists of 17 residues. Germline loops: CDR1 LGHDT, CDR2 YNNKEL (reference sequence). CDR3 amino acids: CASSQEIGGRTRDTQYF. CDR3 bases: TGTGCCAGCAGCCAAGAGATCGGGGGGCGGACCCGAGATACGCAGTATTTT.